This TCR beta chain was sequenced during a study of beta chain features in type 1 diabetes. The CDR3 is made up of 15 amino acids. The germline V gene encodes CDR1 MNHEY and CDR2 SVGAGI. The trim removed 7 bases at V and 6 bases at J, leaving 6 bases unmatched. Study-wide points: It was among patients, rather than healthy donors, that naive, central memory and Treg TCRB repertoires appeared more similar.

All of the isolated RNA was reverse transcribed, so expressed TCRB transcripts were sequenced. The protocol was immunoSEQ multiplex PCR, while the TCRdb copy is restricted to in-frame clones and leaves out a portion. The sample lists some 270,000 clones, about 7.8% occurring once. This clone was detected a few times. Its matching antigen is unknown. Sequenced material: central memory CD4+ T cells from blood. J is TRBJ2-2 and V is TRBV6-5; TRBD2 aligns across 12 bases. This TCR was sampled from a woman between 18 and 29 years old in good health. The DNA for the CDR3 is TGTGCCAGCACCCTGGGACTAGCGGGCGCCGGGGAGCTGTTTTTT. It codes for CASTLGLAGAGELFF.